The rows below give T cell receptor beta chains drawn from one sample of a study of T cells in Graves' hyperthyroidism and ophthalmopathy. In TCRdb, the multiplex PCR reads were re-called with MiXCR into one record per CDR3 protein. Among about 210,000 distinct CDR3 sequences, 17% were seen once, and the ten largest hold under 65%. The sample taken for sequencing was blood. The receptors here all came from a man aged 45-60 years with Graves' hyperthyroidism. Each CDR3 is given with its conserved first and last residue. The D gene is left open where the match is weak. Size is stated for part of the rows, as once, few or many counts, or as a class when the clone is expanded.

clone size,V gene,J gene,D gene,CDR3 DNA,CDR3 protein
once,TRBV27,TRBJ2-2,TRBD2,TGTGCCAGCAGTTTGGGGGGGAGAGGCCCCGGGGAGCTGTTTTTT,CASSLGGRGPGELFF
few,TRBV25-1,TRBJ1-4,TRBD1,TGTGCCAGCAGCCTACCGGGACAGGGTCTTTTTAATGAAAAACTGTTTTTT,CASSLPGQGLFNEKLFF
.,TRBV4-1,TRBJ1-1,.,TGCGCCAGCAGCCCGAGGACATCCATGAGGGCTTTCTTT,CASSPRTSMRAFF
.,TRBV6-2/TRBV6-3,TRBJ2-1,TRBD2,TGTGCCAGCAGTCTGACCACACTAGCGGAGCAGTTCTTC,CASSLTTLAEQFF
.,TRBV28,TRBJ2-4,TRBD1,TGTGCCAGCAGTTGGGGGACAGGGCCCGTCCTAGCCAAAAACATTCAGTACTTC,CASSWGTGPVLAKNIQYF
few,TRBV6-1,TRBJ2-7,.,TGTGCCAGCGAGACGAGCGGCTCCTACGAGCAGTACTTC,CASETSGSYEQYF
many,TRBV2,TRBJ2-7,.,TGTGCCCGAAACAGCCCAAAAGGCGAGCAGTACTTC,CARNSPKGEQYF
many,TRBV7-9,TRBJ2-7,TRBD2,TGTGCCAGCAGTAGCGCTAGCGGGAGGCACTACGAGCAGTACTTC,CASSSASGRHYEQYF
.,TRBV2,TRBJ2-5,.,TGTGCCAGCAGTGGGGCCGGTACGCAAGAGACCCAGTACTTC,CASSGAGTQETQYF
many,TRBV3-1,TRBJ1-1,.,TGTGCCAGCAGCCTACAGGGTGGAGCGGAAGCTTTCTTT,CASSLQGGAEAFF
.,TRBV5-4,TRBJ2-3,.,TGTGCCAGCAGCTACTATAGCACAGATACGCAGTATTTT,CASSYYSTDTQYF
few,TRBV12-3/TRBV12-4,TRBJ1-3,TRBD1,TGTGCCAGTACCTCCAGAACGGACAGGTTACGCTCTGGAAACACCATATATTTT,CASTSRTDRLRSGNTIYF
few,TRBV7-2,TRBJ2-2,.,TGTGCCAGCAGCTTCCAGGTTACCACCGGGGAGCTGTTTTTT,CASSFQVTTGELFF
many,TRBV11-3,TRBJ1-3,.,TGTGCCAGCAGCTTGTTGGACTCTGGAAACACCATATATTTT,CASSLLDSGNTIYF
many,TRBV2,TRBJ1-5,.,TGTGCCAGCAGTGACAGTAGCAATCAGCCCCAGCATTTT,CASSDSSNQPQHF
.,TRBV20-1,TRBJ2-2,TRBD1,TGCAGTGCTAGAGATTGGACAGGGGGTGCCGGGGAGCTGTTTTTT,CSARDWTGGAGELFF
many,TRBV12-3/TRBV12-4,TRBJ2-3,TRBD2,TGTGCCAGCAGTTCGACTAGCGGGCTAACAGATACGCAGTATTTT,CASSSTSGLTDTQYF
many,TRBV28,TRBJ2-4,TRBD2,TGTGCCAGCAGACCTAGCGGACTAGCCAAAAACATTCAGTACTTC,CASRPSGLAKNIQYF
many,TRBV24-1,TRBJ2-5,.,TGTGCCACCAGTGACCTCACCCCGTTGGGGGAGACCCAGTACTTC,CATSDLTPLGETQYF
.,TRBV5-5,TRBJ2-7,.,TGTGCCAGCAGCTTGATAGCGGATACCTCCTACGGGCAGTACTTC,CASSLIADTSYGQYF
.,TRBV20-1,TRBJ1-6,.,TGCAGTGCTACGACGTGGCAGGGTGGGTCACCCCTCCACTTT,CSATTWQGGSPLHF
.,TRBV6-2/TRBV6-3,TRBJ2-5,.,TGTGCCAGCAGTTACGGTCTAGCAGGGGAGACCCAGTACTTC,CASSYGLAGETQYF
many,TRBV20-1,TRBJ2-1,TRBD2,TGCAGTGCTAGAGATCCTAGCGGGGCTTACAATGAGCAGTTCTTC,CSARDPSGAYNEQFF
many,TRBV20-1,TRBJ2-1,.,TGCAGTGCGTCCGCGGGACAGTACAATGAGCAGTTCTTC,CSASAGQYNEQFF
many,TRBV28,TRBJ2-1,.,TGTGCCAGCAGTTTTTCCGTGTCTAACCCCCAGTTCTTC,CASSFSVSNPQFF
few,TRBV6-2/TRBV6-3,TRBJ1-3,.,TGTGCCAGCAGTTACTCTTCGTCGGGGGAAAGCACCATATATTTT,CASSYSSSGESTIYF
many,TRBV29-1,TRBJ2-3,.,TGCAGCGTGGGGACGGACACAGATACGCAGTATTTT,CSVGTDTDTQYF
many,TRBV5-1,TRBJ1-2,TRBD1,TGCGCCAGCAGCTTGGCCGGGACAGGGCCTCTTGGCTACACCTTC,CASSLAGTGPLGYTF
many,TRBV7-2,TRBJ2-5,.,TGTGCCAGCAGCCCCATTGGGGGCGTGGAGACCCAGTACTTC,CASSPIGGVETQYF
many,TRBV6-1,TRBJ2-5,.,TGTGCCAGCAGTGTTACTCAGGGGAGGCAAGAGACCCAGTACTTC,CASSVTQGRQETQYF
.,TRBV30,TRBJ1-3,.,TGTGCCTGGAGCCTCTCCGGGAAGTCTGGAAACACCATATATTTT,CAWSLSGKSGNTIYF
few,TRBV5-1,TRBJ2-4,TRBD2,TGCGCCAGCAGCTTGGCGGCTAGCGGGTTAGCCAAAAACATTCAGTACTTC,CASSLAASGLAKNIQYF
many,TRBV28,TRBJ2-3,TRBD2,TGTGCCAGCAGTTTATCCGGCCGGACTAGCAGGTTGGGTACGCAGTATTTT,CASSLSGRTSRLGTQYF
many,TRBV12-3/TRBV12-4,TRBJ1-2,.,TGTGCCAGCAGTTTACTGGGGCTGGATGGCTACACCTTC,CASSLLGLDGYTF
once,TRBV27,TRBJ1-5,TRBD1,TGTGCCAGCAGTCCTACCGGGACAGGGAGGGGTCAGCCCCAGCATTTT,CASSPTGTGRGQPQHF
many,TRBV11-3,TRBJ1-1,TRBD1,TGTGCCAGCAGTCTTTCGGACAGGGGCCTAATGAACACTGAAGCTTTCTTT,CASSLSDRGLMNTEAFF
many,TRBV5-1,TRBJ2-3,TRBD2,TGCGCCAGCAGCTTGGGGCTAGCGGGGATCACAGATACGCAGTATTTT,CASSLGLAGITDTQYF
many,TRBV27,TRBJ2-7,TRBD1,TGTGCCAGCAGCCTTCGGACAGGGACAGAGCAGTACTTC,CASSLRTGTEQYF
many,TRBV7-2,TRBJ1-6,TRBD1,TGTGCCAGCAGCGAGGGAGGGGGCTTTGATTCACCCCTCCACTTT,CASSEGGGFDSPLHF
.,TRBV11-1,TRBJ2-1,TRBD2,TGTGCCAGCAGCTTGACTAGCGGGGATTGCAATGACCAGTTCTTC,CASSLTSGDCNDQFF